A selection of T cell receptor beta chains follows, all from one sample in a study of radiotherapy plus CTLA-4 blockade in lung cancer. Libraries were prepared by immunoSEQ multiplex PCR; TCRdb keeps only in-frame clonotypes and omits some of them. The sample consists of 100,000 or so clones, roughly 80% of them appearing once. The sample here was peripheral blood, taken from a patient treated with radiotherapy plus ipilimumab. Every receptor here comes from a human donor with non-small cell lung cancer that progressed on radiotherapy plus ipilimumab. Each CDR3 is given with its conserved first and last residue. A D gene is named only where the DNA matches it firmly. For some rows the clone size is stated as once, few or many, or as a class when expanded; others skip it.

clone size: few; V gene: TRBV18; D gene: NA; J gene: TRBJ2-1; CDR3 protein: CASSPVTRSDEQFF; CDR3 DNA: TGTGCCAGCTCACCCGTCACTAGAAGTGATGAGCAGTTCTTC
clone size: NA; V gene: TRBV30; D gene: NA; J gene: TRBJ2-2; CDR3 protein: CAWSVGGTGELFF; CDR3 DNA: TGTGCCTGGAGTGTAGGTGGGACCGGGGAGCTGTTTTTT
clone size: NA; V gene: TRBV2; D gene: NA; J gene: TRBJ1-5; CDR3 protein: CASSDFGGNQPQHF; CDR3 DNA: TGTGCCAGCAGTGATTTTGGGGGCAATCAGCCCCAGCATTTT
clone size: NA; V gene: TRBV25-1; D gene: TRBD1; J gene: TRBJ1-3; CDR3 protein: CASSRTGAGNTIYF; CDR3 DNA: TGTGCCAGCAGCCGGACAGGGGCTGGAAACACCATATATTTT
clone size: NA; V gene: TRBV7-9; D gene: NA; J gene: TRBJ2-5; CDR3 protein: CASSLNRQETQYF; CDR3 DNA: TGTGCCAGCAGCTTAAACAGACAAGAGACCCAGTACTTC
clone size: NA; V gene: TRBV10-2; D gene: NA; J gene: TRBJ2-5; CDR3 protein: CASISGGQETQYF; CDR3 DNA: TGCGCCAGCATCTCTGGAGGACAAGAGACCCAGTACTTC
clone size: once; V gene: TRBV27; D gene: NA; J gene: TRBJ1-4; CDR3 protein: CASTTTSQTRGEKLFF; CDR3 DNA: TGTGCCAGCACAACAACCTCGCAGACCCGAGGGGAAAAACTGTTTTTT
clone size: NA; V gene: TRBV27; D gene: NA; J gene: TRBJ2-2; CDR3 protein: CASSLGGTGELFF; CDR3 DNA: TGTGCCAGCAGTCTAGGAGGTACCGGGGAGCTGTTTTTT
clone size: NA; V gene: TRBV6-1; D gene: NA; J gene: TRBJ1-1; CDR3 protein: CASRSPRGVNTEAFF; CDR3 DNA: TGTGCCAGCAGGTCTCCAAGGGGGGTGAACACTGAAGCTTTCTTT
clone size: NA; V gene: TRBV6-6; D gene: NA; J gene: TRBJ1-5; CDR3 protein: CASKSGLNSNQPQHF; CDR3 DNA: TGTGCCAGCAAGTCGGGGCTTAATAGCAATCAGCCCCAGCATTTT
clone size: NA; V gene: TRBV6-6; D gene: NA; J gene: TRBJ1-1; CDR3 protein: CASSGQGSTNTEAFF; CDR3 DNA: TGTGCCAGCAGTGGGCAGGGGTCCACGAACACTGAAGCTTTCTTT
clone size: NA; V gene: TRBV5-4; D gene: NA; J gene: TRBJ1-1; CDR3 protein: CASSLGQGLMNTEAFF; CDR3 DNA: TGTGCCAGCAGCTTGGGGCAGGGGCTTATGAACACTGAAGCTTTCTTT
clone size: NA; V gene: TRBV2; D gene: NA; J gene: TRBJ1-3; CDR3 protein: CASSGQGGGNTIYF; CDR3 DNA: TGTGCCAGCAGTGGTCAGGGAGGGGGAAACACCATATATTTT
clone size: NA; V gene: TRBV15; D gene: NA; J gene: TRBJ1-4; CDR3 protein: CATSRDRPTNEKLFF; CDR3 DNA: TGTGCCACCAGCAGGGACAGACCAACTAATGAAAAACTGTTTTTT
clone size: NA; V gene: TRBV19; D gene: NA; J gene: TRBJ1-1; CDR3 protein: CASSIGGSTEAFF; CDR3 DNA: TGTGCCAGTAGTATAGGAGGGTCTACTGAAGCTTTCTTT
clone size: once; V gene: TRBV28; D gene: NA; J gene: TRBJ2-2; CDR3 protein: CASSLLPTGELFF; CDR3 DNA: TGTGCCAGCAGTTTATTACCCACCGGGGAGCTGTTTTTT
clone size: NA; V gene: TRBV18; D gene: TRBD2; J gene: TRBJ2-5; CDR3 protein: CASSRTSGSGETQYF; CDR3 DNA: TGTGCCAGCTCACGGACTAGCGGGAGCGGAGAGACCCAGTACTTC
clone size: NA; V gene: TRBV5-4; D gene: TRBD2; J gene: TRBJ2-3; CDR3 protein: CASSFRLAGGLTDTQYF; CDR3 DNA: TGTGCCAGCAGCTTTAGACTAGCGGGAGGGTTAACAGATACGCAGTATTTT
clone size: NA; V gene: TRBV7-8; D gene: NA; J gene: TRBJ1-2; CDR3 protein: CASSGRDGAGYTF; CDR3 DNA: TGTGCCAGCAGCGGCCGGGACGGAGCGGGCTACACCTTC
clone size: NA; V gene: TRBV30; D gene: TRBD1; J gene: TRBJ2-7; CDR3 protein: CAWSEGAPSYEQYF; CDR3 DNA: TGTGCCTGGAGTGAGGGGGCCCCTTCCTACGAGCAGTACTTC
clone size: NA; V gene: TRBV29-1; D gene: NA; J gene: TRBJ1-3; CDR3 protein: CSVLPTSGNTIYF; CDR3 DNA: TGCAGCGTCCTGCCGACAAGTGGAAACACCATATATTTT
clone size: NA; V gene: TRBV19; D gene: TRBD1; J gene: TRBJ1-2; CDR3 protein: CASSDGTETYGYTF; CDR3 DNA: TGTGCCAGTAGTGACGGGACAGAGACCTATGGCTACACCTTC
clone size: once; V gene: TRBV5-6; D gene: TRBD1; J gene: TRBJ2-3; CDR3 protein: CASSRTGDHLDTDTQYF; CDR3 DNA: TGTGCCAGCAGCAGGACAGGGGACCACCTTGACACAGATACGCAGTATTTT
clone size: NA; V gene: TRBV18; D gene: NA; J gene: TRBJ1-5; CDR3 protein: CASSPSGNQPQHF; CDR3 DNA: TGTGCCAGCTCACCATCGGGAAACCAGCCCCAGCATTTT
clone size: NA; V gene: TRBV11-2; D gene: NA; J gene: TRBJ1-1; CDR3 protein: CASSTRPTEAFF; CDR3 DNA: TGTGCCAGCAGCACCCGACCGACAGAAGCTTTCTTT
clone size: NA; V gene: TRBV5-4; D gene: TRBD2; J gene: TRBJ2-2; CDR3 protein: CASSLEGLAGDTGELFF; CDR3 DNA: TGTGCCAGCAGCTTGGAGGGACTAGCGGGAGACACCGGGGAGCTGTTTTTT
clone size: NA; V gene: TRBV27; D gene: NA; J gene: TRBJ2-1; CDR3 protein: CASSLSNAYNEQFF; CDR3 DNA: TGTGCCAGCAGTTTATCTAACGCCTACAATGAGCAGTTCTTC
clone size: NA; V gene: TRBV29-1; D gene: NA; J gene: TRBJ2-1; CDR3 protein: CSVEDSGVSYNEQFF; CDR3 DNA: TGCAGCGTTGAAGATTCGGGGGTCTCCTACAATGAGCAGTTCTTC
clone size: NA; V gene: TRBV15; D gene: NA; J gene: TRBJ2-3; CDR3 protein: CATSRDRGSTDTQYF; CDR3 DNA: TGTGCCACCAGCAGAGATCGAGGTTCCACAGATACGCAGTATTTT
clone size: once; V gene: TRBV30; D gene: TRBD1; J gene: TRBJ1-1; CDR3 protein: CAWNMGQGNTEAFF; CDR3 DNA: TGTGCCTGGAACATGGGACAGGGGAACACTGAAGCTTTCTTT
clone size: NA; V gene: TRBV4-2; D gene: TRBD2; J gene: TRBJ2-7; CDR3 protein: CASSQEPELAGNFYEQYF; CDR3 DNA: TGTGCCAGCAGCCAAGAACCGGAGCTAGCGGGAAACTTCTACGAGCAGTACTTC
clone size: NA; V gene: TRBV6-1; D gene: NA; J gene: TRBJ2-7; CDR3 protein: CASSEAVGFEQYF; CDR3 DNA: TGTGCCAGCAGTGAGGCGGTTGGGTTCGAGCAGTACTTC
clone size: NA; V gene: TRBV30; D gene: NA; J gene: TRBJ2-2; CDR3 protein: CAWSNTGELFF; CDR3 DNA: TGTGCCTGGAGTAACACCGGGGAGCTGTTTTTT
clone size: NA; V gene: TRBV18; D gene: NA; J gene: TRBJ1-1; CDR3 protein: CASSPRERHTEAFF; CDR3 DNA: TGTGCCAGCTCACCGAGGGAAAGGCACACTGAAGCTTTCTTT
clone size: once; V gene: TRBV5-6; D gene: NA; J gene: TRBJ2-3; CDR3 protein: CASSLWADTQYF; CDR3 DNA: TGTGCCAGCAGCTTGTGGGCAGATACGCAGTATTTT
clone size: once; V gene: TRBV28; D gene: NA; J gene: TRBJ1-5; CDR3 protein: CASSLGTYQPQHF; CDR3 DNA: TGTGCCAGCAGTTTAGGCACGTATCAGCCCCAGCATTTT
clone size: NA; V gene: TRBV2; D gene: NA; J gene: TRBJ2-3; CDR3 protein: CASSEGAGGTDTQYF; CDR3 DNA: TGTGCCAGCAGTGAAGGGGCTGGCGGGACAGATACGCAGTATTTT
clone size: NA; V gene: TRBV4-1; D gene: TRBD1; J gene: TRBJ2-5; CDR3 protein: CASSQPGGTGKYF; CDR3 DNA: TGCGCCAGCAGCCAGCCCGGCGGGACAGGGAAGTACTTC
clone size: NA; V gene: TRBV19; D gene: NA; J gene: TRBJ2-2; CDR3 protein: CASSIMGERTGELFF; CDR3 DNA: TGTGCCAGTAGTATAATGGGAGAGAGGACCGGGGAGCTGTTTTTT
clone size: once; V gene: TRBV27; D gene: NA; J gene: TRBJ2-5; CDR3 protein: CASSLPVSQYF; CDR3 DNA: TGTGCCAGCAGTTTACCCGTCTCCCAGTACTTC
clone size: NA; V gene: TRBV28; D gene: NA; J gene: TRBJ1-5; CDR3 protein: CASSLGSLRRQPQHF; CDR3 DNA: TGTGCCAGCAGTTTAGGCAGCCTAAGACGTCAGCCCCAGCATTTT
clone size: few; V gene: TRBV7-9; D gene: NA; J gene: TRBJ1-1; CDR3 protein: CASAVRGEVEAFF; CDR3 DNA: TGTGCCAGCGCCGTGAGGGGCGAGGTTGAAGCTTTCTTT
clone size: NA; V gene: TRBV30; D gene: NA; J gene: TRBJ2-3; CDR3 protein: CAWRNELASDTQYF; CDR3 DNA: TGTGCCTGGAGAAACGAGCTAGCCTCAGATACGCAGTATTTT
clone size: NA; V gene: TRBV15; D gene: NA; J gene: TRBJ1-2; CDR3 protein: CATSRDPGVGYTF; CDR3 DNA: TGTGCCACCAGCAGAGATCCAGGGGTGGGCTACACCTTC
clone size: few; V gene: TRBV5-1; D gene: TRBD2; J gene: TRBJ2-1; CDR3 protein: CASSLGLAGYSEQFF; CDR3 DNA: TGCGCCAGCAGCCTGGGACTAGCGGGATACTCTGAGCAGTTCTTC
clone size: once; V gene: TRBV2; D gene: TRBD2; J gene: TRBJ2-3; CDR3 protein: CASSLTSGFSTDTQYF; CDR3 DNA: TGTGCCAGCAGTTTGACTAGCGGGTTTAGCACAGATACGCAGTATTTT
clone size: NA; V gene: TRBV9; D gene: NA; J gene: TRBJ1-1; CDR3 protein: CASSVGGRGDTEAFF; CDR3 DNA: TGTGCCAGCAGCGTAGGGGGCAGGGGAGACACTGAAGCTTTCTTT
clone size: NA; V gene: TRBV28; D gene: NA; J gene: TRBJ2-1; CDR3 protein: CASSLWARASAKKGYNEQFF; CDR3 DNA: TGTGCCAGCAGTTTATGGGCCCGGGCTAGCGCCAAAAAAGGGTACAATGAGCAGTTCTTC
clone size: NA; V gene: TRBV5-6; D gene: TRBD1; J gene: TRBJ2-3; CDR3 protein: CASSTWTGGNTDTQYF; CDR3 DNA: TGTGCCAGCAGCACCTGGACAGGGGGCAACACAGATACGCAGTATTTT
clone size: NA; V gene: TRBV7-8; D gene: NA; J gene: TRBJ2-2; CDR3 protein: CASSFPGELFF; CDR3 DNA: TGTGCCAGCAGCTTCCCCGGGGAGCTGTTTTTT
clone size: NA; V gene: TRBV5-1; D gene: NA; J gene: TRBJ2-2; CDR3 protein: CASSPQGARGGELFF; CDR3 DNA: TGCGCCAGCAGTCCACAGGGAGCTCGAGGCGGGGAGCTGTTTTTT
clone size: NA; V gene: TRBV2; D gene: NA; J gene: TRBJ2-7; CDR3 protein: CASNLLYEQYF; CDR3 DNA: TGTGCCAGCAATCTCTTATACGAGCAGTACTTC